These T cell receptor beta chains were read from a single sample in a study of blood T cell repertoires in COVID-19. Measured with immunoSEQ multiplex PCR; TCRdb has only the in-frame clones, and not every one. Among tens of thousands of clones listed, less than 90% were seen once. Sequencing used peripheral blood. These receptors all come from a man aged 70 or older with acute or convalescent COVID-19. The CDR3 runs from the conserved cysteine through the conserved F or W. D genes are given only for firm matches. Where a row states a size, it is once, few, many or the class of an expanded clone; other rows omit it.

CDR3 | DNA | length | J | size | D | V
CASTIGATNEKLFF | TGCGCCAGCACAATAGGGGCAACTAATGAAAAACTGTTTTTT | 14 | TRBJ1-4 | . | . | TRBV5-1
CASSSLQGGYTF | TGTGCCAGCAGCTCCCTCCAGGGTGGCTACACCTTC | 12 | TRBJ1-2 | . | . | TRBV7-9
CASSAGTDMNTEAFF | TGTGCCAGCAGCGCCGGGACAGACATGAACACTGAAGCTTTCTTT | 15 | TRBJ1-1 | . | TRBD1 | TRBV5-4
CASGFLGLAGTYNEQFF | TGTGCTAGTGGTTTCTTGGGACTAGCGGGAACCTACAATGAGCAGTTCTTC | 17 | TRBJ2-1 | few | TRBD2 | TRBV12-5
CASSLWGQGAGNEQFF | TGTGCCAGCAGTTTATGGGGACAGGGGGCCGGCAATGAGCAGTTCTTC | 16 | TRBJ2-1 | . | TRBD1 | TRBV28
CASSPDRAGTGELFF | TGTGCCAGCAGCCCCGACAGGGCCGGGACCGGGGAGCTGTTTTTT | 15 | TRBJ2-2 | . | TRBD1 | TRBV7-3
CASSIWSGNLYNEQFF | TGTGCCAGTAGTATATGGAGCGGAAACCTCTACAATGAGCAGTTCTTC | 16 | TRBJ2-1 | . | . | TRBV19
CASSQATNNSPLHF | TGTGCCAGCTCCCAGGCCACAAATAATTCACCCCTCCACTTT | 14 | TRBJ1-6 | . | . | TRBV18
CASSYSRQIYEQYF | TGTGCCAGCAGTTACTCGAGGCAGATCTACGAGCAGTACTTC | 14 | TRBJ2-7 | . | . | TRBV6-5
CASSPLAGEVTQYF | TGTGCCAGCAGCCCGCTAGCGGGAGAGGTGACCCAGTACTTC | 14 | TRBJ2-5 | . | TRBD2 | TRBV5-4
CASSPRSGQANTGELFF | TGTGCCAGCTCACCACGGTCGGGACAGGCGAACACCGGGGAGCTGTTTTTT | 17 | TRBJ2-2 | once | TRBD1 | TRBV18
CASSSTGTGHNEQYF | TGTGCCAGCAGTTCGACCGGGACAGGGCACAACGAGCAGTACTTC | 15 | TRBJ2-7 | . | TRBD1 | TRBV28
CASSQTAGGPQETQYF | TGTGCCAGCAGCCAAACCGCGGGAGGGCCACAAGAGACCCAGTACTTC | 16 | TRBJ2-5 | . | TRBD2 | TRBV14
CASSATGGTNEKLFF | TGCGCCAGCAGCGCCACAGGGGGAACTAATGAAAAACTGTTTTTT | 15 | TRBJ1-4 | . | TRBD1 | TRBV5-1
CSVGDQDTYTEAFF | TGCAGCGTTGGTGACCAAGACACCTACACTGAAGCTTTCTTT | 14 | TRBJ1-1 | . | . | TRBV29-1
CSVKRLDTIYF | TGCAGCGTGAAAAGACTTGACACCATATATTTT | 11 | TRBJ1-3 | . | . | TRBV29-1
CASSYPTPGPDREKLFF | TGTGCCAGCAGTTACCCTACACCGGGTCCCGATCGGGAAAAACTGTTTTTT | 17 | TRBJ1-4 | . | . | TRBV6-2/TRBV6-3
CSASSGFSGYTF | TGCAGTGCTAGTTCCGGGTTTAGTGGCTACACCTTC | 12 | TRBJ1-2 | . | . | TRBV20-1
CAWTNLVDEQYF | TGTGCCTGGACTAACTTAGTGGACGAGCAGTACTTC | 12 | TRBJ2-7 | . | . | TRBV30
CASSSDREKLFF | TGTGCCAGCAGTTCTGACAGGGAAAAACTGTTTTTT | 12 | TRBJ1-4 | . | . | TRBV7-2
CASSQWSGRYGELFF | TGCGCCAGCAGCCAATGGAGCGGGAGGTACGGGGAGCTGTTTTTT | 15 | TRBJ2-2 | . | TRBD2 | TRBV4-1
CASSPADETQYF | TGTGCCAGCTCACCAGCAGATGAGACCCAGTACTTC | 12 | TRBJ2-5 | . | . | TRBV18
CASSTGLAGLYEQFF | TGTGCCAGTAGTACGGGACTAGCGGGACTATATGAGCAGTTCTTC | 15 | TRBJ2-1 | . | TRBD2 | TRBV19
CASRNRGSGNTIYF | TGTGCCAGCAGGAACAGGGGGTCTGGAAACACCATATATTTT | 14 | TRBJ1-3 | . | TRBD1 | TRBV7-2
CASSLAETQYF | TGCGCCAGCAGCTTAGCGGAGACCCAGTACTTC | 11 | TRBJ2-5 | once | . | TRBV5-1
CASSLAQGGAPGTDTQYF | TGTGCCAGCAGCTTAGCCCAAGGAGGAGCCCCGGGCACAGATACGCAGTATTTT | 18 | TRBJ2-3 | . | . | TRBV7-2
CASSSTGGYGYTF | TGTGCCAGCAGCTCAACAGGGGGCTATGGCTACACCTTC | 13 | TRBJ1-2 | . | TRBD1 | TRBV7-2
CASIDSGRIGEQFF | TGTGCCAGCATAGATAGCGGGAGAATCGGTGAGCAGTTCTTC | 14 | TRBJ2-1 | . | TRBD2 | TRBV14
CASNEQGTGGYGYTF | TGTGCCAGCAACGAACAAGGGACAGGGGGCTATGGCTACACCTTC | 15 | TRBJ1-2 | . | TRBD1 | TRBV28
CASSPRQGWSYGYTF | TGTGCCAGCAGTCCACGACAGGGCTGGAGCTATGGCTACACCTTC | 15 | TRBJ1-2 | . | TRBD1 | TRBV6-5
CSVGFPEPEGGQYF | TGCAGCGTTGGTTTCCCAGAGCCCGAGGGTGGGCAGTACTTC | 14 | TRBJ2-7 | . | . | TRBV29-1
CASSGDSLTEAFF | TGTGCCAGCAGTGGGGACAGTTTAACTGAAGCTTTCTTT | 13 | TRBJ1-1 | . | TRBD1 | TRBV2
CASSLEREYTEAFF | TGCGCCAGCAGCTTGGAGAGGGAGTACACTGAAGCTTTCTTT | 14 | TRBJ1-1 | . | . | TRBV5-1
CASSELAGVGTGELFF | TGCGCCAGCAGTGAGCTAGCGGGAGTGGGCACCGGGGAGCTGTTTTTT | 16 | TRBJ2-2 | few | TRBD2 | TRBV10-2
CASSDGTLYNEQFF | TGTGCCAGCAGCGACGGGACTCTATACAATGAGCAGTTCTTC | 14 | TRBJ2-1 | . | . | TRBV5-4
CASSHETQIEQYF | TGTGCCAGCAGCCACGAGACACAAATTGAGCAGTACTTC | 13 | TRBJ2-7 | . | . | TRBV14
CASSLNWGQGLKSYEQYF | TGTGCCAGCAGCTTAAATTGGGGACAGGGGTTGAAAAGCTACGAGCAGTACTTC | 18 | TRBJ2-7 | once | TRBD1 | TRBV7-8
CASSLGAGGYETQYF | TGTGCCAGCAGTTTAGGAGCGGGAGGGTATGAGACCCAGTACTTC | 15 | TRBJ2-5 | . | TRBD2 | TRBV6-2/TRBV6-3
CASSFALDSEQFF | TGTGCCAGCAGCTTCGCTCTAGATAGTGAGCAGTTCTTC | 13 | TRBJ2-1 | . | . | TRBV7-2
CASSVELSGRIHNEQFF | TGTGCCAGCAGCGTAGAGCTTAGCGGGAGGATACACAATGAGCAGTTCTTC | 17 | TRBJ2-1 | . | TRBD2 | TRBV9
CASSGRLAGGYNEQFF | TGTGCCAGCAGCGGAAGACTAGCGGGGGGATACAATGAGCAGTTCTTC | 16 | TRBJ2-1 | . | TRBD2 | TRBV7-9
CASSQGRQETQYF | TGCGCCAGCAGCCAAGGGAGACAAGAGACCCAGTACTTC | 13 | TRBJ2-5 | . | . | TRBV4-3
CASSRGQAEEAFF | TGTGCCAGCAGCAGGGGACAGGCGGAAGAAGCTTTCTTT | 13 | TRBJ1-1 | . | TRBD1 | TRBV7-2
CASSVEPSGGELFF | TGTGCCAGCAGCGTAGAGCCTTCTGGCGGGGAGCTGTTTTTT | 14 | TRBJ2-2 | . | . | TRBV9
CASSYSRDTLNTEAFF | TGTGCCAGCAGTTACTCGAGGGACACGTTGAACACTGAAGCTTTCTTT | 16 | TRBJ1-1 | . | . | TRBV6-2/TRBV6-3
CASSPGTSGSEQFF | TGTGCCAGCAGCCCGGGGACTAGCGGATCTGAGCAGTTCTTC | 14 | TRBJ2-1 | . | TRBD2 | TRBV7-2
CATSRTLTSGGEDEQFF | TGTGCCACCAGCAGAACATTGACTAGCGGTGGGGAGGATGAGCAGTTCTTC | 17 | TRBJ2-1 | . | TRBD2 | TRBV15
CASSQVRNQPQHF | TGTGCCAGCAGCCAAGTCAGAAATCAGCCCCAGCATTTT | 13 | TRBJ1-5 | . | . | TRBV3-1/TRBV3-2
CAISDSVRSISEAFF | TGTGCCATCAGTGATTCCGTGAGGAGTATCTCTGAAGCTTTCTTT | 15 | TRBJ1-1 | . | . | TRBV10-3
CATSKPDSAWPQHF | TGTGCCACCAGCAAACCGGACAGTGCTTGGCCCCAGCATTTT | 14 | TRBJ1-5 | . | . | TRBV15